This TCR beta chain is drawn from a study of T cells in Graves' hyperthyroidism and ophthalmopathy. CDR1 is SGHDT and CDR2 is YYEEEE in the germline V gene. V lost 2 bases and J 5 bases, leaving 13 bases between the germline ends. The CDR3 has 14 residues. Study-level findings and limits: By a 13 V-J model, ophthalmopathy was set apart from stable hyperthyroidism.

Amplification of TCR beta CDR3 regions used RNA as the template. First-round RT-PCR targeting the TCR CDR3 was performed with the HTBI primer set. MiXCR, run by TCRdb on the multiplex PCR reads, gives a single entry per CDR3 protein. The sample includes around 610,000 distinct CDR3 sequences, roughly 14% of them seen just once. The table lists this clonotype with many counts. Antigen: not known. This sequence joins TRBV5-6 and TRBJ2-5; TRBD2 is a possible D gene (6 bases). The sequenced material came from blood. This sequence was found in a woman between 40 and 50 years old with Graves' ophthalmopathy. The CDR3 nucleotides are TGTGCCAGCAGCTTAGGTCGGGGGTACGAGACCCAGTACTTC. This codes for CASSLGRGYETQYF.